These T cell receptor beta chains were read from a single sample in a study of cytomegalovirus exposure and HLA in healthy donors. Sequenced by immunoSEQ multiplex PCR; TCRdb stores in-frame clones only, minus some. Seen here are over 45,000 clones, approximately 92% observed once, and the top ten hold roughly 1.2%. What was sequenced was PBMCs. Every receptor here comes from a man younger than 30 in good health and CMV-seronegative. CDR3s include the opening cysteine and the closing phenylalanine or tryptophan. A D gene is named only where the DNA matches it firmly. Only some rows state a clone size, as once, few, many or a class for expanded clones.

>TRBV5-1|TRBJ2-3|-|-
TGCGCCAGCAGCTTGGATGGAGATTACACAGATACGCAGTATTTT
CASSLDGDYTDTQYF
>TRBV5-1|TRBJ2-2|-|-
TGCGCCAGCAGCTTTCAAGGTTTCCGGGTTCAGACCGGGGAGCTGTTTTTT
CASSFQGFRVQTGELFF
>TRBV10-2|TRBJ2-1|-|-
TGCGCCAGCAGTAAAAGCTTTCAGGGAGGAACCTACAATGAGCAGTTCTTC
CASSKSFQGGTYNEQFF
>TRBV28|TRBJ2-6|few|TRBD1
TGTGCCAGCAGTTTGACAGGGGGCCGGGGAGGGGCCAACGTCCTGACTTTC
CASSLTGGRGGANVLTF
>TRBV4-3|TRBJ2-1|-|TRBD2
TGCGCCAGCAGCCAGGGAAGAGCGGGAGGGCCGAATGAGCAGTTCTTC
CASSQGRAGGPNEQFF
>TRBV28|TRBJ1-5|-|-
TGTGCCAGCAGTTTAACGGTCTCGTGGTCGCAGCCCCAGCATTTT
CASSLTVSWSQPQHF
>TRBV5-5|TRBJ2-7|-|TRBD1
TGTGCCAGCAGCCCCGGGGACAGCAGTAACGCCTACGAGCAGTACTTC
CASSPGDSSNAYEQYF
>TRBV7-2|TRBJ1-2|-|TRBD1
TGTGCCAGCAGCCTCGACAGGGAAAATGGCTACACCTTC
CASSLDRENGYTF
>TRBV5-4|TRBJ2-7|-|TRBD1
TGTGCCAGCAGCTACATGGACAGGGGGCCCTACGAGCAGTACTTC
CASSYMDRGPYEQYF
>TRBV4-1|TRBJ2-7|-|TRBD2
TGCGCCAGCAGCCAAGATCGGGCTAGCGGGAACCGGTACGAGCAGTACTTC
CASSQDRASGNRYEQYF
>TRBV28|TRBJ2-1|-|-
TGTGCCAGCAGTTTCCGGGGTGTAGGCAGGCAGTTCTTC
CASSFRGVGRQFF
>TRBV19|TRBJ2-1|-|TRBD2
TGTGCCAGTACTAGCGGGAGGGCCGGATCTGAGCAGTTCTTC
CASTSGRAGSEQFF
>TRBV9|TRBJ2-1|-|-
TGTGCCAGCAGCGTAGTCGATAGCACATACAATGAGCAGTTCTTC
CASSVVDSTYNEQFF
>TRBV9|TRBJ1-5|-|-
TGTGCCAGCAGCGTAGATCCGGGTCTTGGTCAGCCCCAGCATTTT
CASSVDPGLGQPQHF
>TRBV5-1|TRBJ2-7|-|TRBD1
TGCGCCAGCAGAGGGACAGACCAAACCTACGAGCAGTACTTC
CASRGTDQTYEQYF
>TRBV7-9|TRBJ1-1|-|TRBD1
TGTGCCAGCAGCTCAACAGGGGGCAGTGAAGCTTTCTTT
CASSSTGGSEAFF
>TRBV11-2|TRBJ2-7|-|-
TGTGCCAGCAGCCCCCGAGGCTACGAGCAGTACTTC
CASSPRGYEQYF
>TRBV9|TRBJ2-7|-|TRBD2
TGTGCCAGCAGCGTTCTAGCGGGACCCTACGAGCAGTACTTC
CASSVLAGPYEQYF
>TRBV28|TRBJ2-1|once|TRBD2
TGTGCCAGCAGTTTGCGGCGGGAGGGCCCCTACAATGAGCAGTTCTTC
CASSLRREGPYNEQFF
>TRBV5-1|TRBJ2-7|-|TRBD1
TGCGCCAGCAGTCCTTGGGACAGGTCCTACGAGCAGTACTTC
CASSPWDRSYEQYF
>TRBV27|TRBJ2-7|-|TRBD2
TGTGCCAGCAAGTTCTCCGGCCTAGCGGCATACGAGCAGTACTTC
CASKFSGLAAYEQYF
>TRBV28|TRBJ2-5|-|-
TGTGCCAGCAACCATCGGGAGACCCAGTACTTC
CASNHRETQYF
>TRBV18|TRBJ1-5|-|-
TGTGCCAGCTCACCAGCCGAGGGAAATCAGCCCCAGCATTTT
CASSPAEGNQPQHF
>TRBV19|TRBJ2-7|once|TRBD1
TGTGCCAGTAGTCCCGGACAGGGGATCACCTACGAGCAGTACTTC
CASSPGQGITYEQYF
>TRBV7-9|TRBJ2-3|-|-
TGTGCCAGCAGCATGGACTTCTCTAGCACAGATACGCAGTATTTT
CASSMDFSSTDTQYF
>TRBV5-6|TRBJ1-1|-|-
TGTGCCAGCAGCTTGGGACAGACGAACACTGAAGCTTTCTTT
CASSLGQTNTEAFF
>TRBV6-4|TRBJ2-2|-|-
TGTGCCAGCAGTGACAGTGGGAGTGACGATATGGCCGGGGAGCTGTTTTTT
CASSDSGSDDMAGELFF
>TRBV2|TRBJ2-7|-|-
TGTGCCAGCAGTGAGTACAGAATAGGCGAGCAGTACTTC
CASSEYRIGEQYF
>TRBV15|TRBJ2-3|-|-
TGTGCCACCAGCGTATACAGGGCGACAGATACGCAGTATTTT
CATSVYRATDTQYF
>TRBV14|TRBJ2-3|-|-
TGTGCCAGCAGCCCCGTGATGCGCTTGGATACGCAGTATTTT
CASSPVMRLDTQYF
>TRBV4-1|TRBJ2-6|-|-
TGCGCCAGCAGCCAAGGAACTAGAAACTCCCTATGGGGGGCCAACGTCCTGACTTTC
CASSQGTRNSLWGANVLTF
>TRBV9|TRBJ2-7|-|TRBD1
TGTGCCAGCAGCGTAGACAGGGGTTACGAGCAGTACTTC
CASSVDRGYEQYF
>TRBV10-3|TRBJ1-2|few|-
TGTGCCATCAGTGACGGGGGACTTGATGGCTACACCTTC
CAISDGGLDGYTF
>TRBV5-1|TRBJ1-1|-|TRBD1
TGCGCCAGCAGCGGCGGGACAGGGCAAGGCACTGAAGCTTTCTTT
CASSGGTGQGTEAFF
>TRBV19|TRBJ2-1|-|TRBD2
TGTGCCAGTATTGGTGGGCCGGGGGGGAATGAGCAGTTCTTC
CASIGGPGGNEQFF
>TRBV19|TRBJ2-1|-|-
TGTGCCAGTAGCGGGAGCTCCTACAATGAGCAGTTCTTC
CASSGSSYNEQFF
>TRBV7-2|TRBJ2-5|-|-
TGTGCCAGCAGCTCTTCCCAGGGTCGGGAGACCCAGTACTTC
CASSSSQGRETQYF
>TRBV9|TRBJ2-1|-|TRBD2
TGTGCCAGCAGCAATCTAGCGGCCTCCTACAATGAGCAGTTCTTC
CASSNLAASYNEQFF
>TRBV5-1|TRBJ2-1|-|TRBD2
TGCGCCAGCAGCTTCGCTCTAGCGGGAGTCAATGAGCAGTTCTTC
CASSFALAGVNEQFF
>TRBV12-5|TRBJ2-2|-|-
TGTGCTAGTGGTTTGCAGGGAACCGGGGAGCTGTTTTTT
CASGLQGTGELFF
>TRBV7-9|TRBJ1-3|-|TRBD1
TGTGCCAGCAGCCAGGGGGGCCGCCTCTCTGGAAACACCATATATTTT
CASSQGGRLSGNTIYF
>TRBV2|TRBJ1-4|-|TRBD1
TGTGCCGGAACTCTCGGGACAGGGATGGAAAAACTGTTTTTT
CAGTLGTGMEKLFF
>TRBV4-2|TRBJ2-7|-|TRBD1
TGTGCCAGCAGCCTTGAGACAGGGGACGAGCAGTACTTC
CASSLETGDEQYF
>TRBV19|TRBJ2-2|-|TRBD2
TGTGCCAGTAGTATAAGGGTCGCTAGCGGGAACACCGGGGAGCTGTTTTTT
CASSIRVASGNTGELFF
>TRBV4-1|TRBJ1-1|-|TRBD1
TGCGCCAGCAGCCAAGATTGGGGCAGGGGGCAAACTGAAGCTTTCTTT
CASSQDWGRGQTEAFF
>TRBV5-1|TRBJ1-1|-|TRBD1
TGCGCCAGCAGACAGGGGGCGATGGGGAATATTGGAGCTTTCTTT
CASRQGAMGNIGAFF
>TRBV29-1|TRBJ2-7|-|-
TGCAGCGTTGTACAGACGACCTCTTACGAGCAGTACTTC
CSVVQTTSYEQYF
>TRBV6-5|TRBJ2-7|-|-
TGTGCCAGCAGAACTACTGCTAGCAGCTACGAGCAGTACTTC
CASRTTASSYEQYF
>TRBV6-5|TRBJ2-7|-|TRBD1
TGTGCCAGCAGTGGGACAGGGTACTACGAGCAGTACTTC
CASSGTGYYEQYF
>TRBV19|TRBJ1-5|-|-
TGTGCCAGTAGTTCTTATTTAACTCGGGGGTCTAATCAGCCCCAGCATTTT
CASSSYLTRGSNQPQHF
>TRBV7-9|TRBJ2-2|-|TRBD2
TGTGCCAGCACCATCTCGACCCGGGGGGCGAACACCGGGGAGCTGTTTTTT
CASTISTRGANTGELFF
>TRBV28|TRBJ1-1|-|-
TGTGCCAGCAGTTTCCCCACGGGGGGTCTAACTGAAGCTTTCTTT
CASSFPTGGLTEAFF